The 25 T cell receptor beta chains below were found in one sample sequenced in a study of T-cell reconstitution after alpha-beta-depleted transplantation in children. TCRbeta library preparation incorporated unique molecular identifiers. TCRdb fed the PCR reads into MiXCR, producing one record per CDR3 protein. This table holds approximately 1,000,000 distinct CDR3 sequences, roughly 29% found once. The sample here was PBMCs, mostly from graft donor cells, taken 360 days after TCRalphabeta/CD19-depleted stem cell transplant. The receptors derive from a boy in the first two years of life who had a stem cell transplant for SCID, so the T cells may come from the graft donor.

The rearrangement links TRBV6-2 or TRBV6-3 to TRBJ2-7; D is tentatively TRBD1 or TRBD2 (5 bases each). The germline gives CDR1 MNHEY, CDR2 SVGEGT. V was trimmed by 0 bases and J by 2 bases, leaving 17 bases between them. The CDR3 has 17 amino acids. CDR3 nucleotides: TGTGCCAGCAGTTACTCGACCCACGGAGGCAGGGCCTACGAGCAGTACTTC. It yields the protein CASSYSTHGGRAYEQYF.

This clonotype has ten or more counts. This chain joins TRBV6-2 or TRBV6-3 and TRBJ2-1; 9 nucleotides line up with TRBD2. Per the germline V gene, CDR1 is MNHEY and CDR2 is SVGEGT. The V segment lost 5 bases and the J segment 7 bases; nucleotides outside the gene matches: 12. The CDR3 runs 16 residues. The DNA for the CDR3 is TGTGCCAGCAGTACCCCCGCCCTAGCGGGGAGTAATGAGCAGTTCTTC. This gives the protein CASSTPALAGSNEQFF.

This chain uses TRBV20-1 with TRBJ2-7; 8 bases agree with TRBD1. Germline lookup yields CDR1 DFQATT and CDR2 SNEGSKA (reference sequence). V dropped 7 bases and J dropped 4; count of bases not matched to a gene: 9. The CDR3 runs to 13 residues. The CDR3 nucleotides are TGCAGTGGCCGGGACAGGACTTTTTACGAGCAGTACTTC. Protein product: CSGRDRTFYEQYF.

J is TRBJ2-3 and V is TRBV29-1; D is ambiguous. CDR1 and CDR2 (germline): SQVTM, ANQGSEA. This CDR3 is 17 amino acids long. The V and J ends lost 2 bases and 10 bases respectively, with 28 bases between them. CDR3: CSVESRCGFKIRCPQYF. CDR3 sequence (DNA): TGCAGCGTTGAATCCCGGTGTGGTTTCAAGATACGGTGTCCGCAGTATTTT.

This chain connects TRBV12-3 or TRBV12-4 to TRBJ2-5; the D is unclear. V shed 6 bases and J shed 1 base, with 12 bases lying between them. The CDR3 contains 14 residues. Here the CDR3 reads CASRTDGSQETQYF. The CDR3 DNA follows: TGTGCCAGCAGGACGGACGGATCCCAAGAGACCCAGTACTTC.

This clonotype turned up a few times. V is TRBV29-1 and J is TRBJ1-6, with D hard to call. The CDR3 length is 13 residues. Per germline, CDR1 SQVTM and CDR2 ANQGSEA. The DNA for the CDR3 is TGCTCAGCGTTGTTGGACGAACATTCACCCCTCCACTTT. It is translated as CSALLDEHSPLHF.

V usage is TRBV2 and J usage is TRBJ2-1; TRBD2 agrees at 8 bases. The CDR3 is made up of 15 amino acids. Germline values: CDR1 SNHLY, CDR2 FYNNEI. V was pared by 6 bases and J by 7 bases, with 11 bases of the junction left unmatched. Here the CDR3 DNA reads TGTGCCAGCAGCGAACAGGCTAGCGGGTTGAATGAGCAGTTCTTC. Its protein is CASSEQASGLNEQFF.

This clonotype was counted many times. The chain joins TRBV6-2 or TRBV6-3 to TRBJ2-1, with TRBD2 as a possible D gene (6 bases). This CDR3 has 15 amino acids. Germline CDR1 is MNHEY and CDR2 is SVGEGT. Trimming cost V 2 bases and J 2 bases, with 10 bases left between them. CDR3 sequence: CASSYEEGAYNEQFF. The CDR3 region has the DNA TGTGCCAGCAGTTACGAGGAGGGTGCCTACAATGAGCAGTTCTTC.

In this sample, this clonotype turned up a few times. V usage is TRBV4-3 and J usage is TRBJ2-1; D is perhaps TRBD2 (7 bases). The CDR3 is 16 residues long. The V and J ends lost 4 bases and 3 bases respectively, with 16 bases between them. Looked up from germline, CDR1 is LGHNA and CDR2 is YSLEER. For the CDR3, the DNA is TGCGCCAGCAGCCGCATGACGGGGGGCCTCTACAATGAGCAGTTCTTC. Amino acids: CASSRMTGGLYNEQFF.

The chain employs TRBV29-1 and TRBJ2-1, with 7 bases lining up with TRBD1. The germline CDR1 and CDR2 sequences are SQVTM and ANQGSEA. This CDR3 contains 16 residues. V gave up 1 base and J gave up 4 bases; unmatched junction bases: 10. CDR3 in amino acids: CSVEGRQGTQYNEQFF. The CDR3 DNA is TGCAGCGTTGAAGGTCGACAGGGTACCCAGTACAATGAGCAGTTCTTC.

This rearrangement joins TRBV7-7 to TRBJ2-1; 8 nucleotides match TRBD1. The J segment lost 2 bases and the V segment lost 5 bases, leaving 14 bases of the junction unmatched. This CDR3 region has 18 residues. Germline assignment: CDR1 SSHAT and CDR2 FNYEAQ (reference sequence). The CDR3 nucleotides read TGTGCCAGCAGCATACAGGGCCCCGGGACAGGTACCTACAATGAGCAGTTCTTC. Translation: CASSIQGPGTGTYNEQFF. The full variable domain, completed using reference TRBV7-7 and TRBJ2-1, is GAGVSQSPRYKVTKRGQDVTLRCDPISSHATLYWYQQALGQGPEFLTYFNYEAQPDKSGLPSDRFSAERPEGSISTLTIQRTEQRDSAMYRCASSIQGPGTGTYNEQFFGPGTRLTVL.

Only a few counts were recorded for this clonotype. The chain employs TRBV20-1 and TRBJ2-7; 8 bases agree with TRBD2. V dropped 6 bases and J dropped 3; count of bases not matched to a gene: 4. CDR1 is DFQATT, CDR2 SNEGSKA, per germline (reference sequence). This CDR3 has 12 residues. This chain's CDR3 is CSARGGLYEQYF. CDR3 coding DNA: TGCAGTGCCCGGGGGGGGCTCTACGAGCAGTACTTC.

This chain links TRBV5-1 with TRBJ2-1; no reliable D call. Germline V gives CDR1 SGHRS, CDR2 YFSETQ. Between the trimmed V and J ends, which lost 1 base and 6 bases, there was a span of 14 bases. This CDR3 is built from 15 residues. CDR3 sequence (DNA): TGCGCCAGCAGCTTGTGGCCAGGTTCTGGCAATGAGCAGTTCTTC. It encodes CASSLWPGSGNEQFF.

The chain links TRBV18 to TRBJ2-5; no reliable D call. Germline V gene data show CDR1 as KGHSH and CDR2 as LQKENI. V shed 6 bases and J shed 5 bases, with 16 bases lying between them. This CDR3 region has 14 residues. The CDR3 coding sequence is TGTGCCAGCTCCGAGACGGACCGCCGGGAGACCCAGTACTTC. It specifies CASSETDRRETQYF. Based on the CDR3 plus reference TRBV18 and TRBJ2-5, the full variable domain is NAGVMQNPRHLVRRRGQEARLRCSPMKGHSHVYWYRQLPEEGLKFMVYLQKENIIDESGMPKERFSAEFPKEGPSILRIQQVVRGDSAAYFCASSETDRRETQYFGPGTRLLVL.

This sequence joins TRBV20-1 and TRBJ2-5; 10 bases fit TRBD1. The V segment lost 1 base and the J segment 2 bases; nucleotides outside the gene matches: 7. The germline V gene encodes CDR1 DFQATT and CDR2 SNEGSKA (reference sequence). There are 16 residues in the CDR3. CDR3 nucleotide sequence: TGCAGTGCTAGAGGCGTCCGGGACAGGGGACAAGAGACCCAGTACTTC. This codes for CSARGVRDRGQETQYF.

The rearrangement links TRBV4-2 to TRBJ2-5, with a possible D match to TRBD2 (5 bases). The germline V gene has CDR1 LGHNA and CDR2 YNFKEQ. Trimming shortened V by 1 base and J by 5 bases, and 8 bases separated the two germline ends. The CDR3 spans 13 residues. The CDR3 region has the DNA TGTGCCAGCAGCCAAGTAGCGAGTGAGACCCAGTACTTC. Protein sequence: CASSQVASETQYF.

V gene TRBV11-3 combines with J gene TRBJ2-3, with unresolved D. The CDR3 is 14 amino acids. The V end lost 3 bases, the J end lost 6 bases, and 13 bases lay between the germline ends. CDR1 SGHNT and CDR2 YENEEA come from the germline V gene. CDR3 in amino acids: CASSFGLVGDTQYF. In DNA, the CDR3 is TGTGCCAGCAGCTTTGGGCTAGTAGGCGATACGCAGTATTTT. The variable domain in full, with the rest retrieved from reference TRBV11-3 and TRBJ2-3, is EAGVVQSPRYKIIEKKQPVAFWCNPISGHNTLYWYLQNLGQGPELLIRYENEEAVDDSQLPKDRFSAERLKGVDSTLKIQPAELGDSAVYLCASSFGLVGDTQYFGPGTRLTVL.

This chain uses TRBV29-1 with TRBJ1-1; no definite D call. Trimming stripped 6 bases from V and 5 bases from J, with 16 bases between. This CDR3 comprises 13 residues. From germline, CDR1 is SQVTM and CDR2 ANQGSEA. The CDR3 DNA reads TGCAGCGTCCGCCCGGTCCTGCGGACTGAAGCTTTCTTT. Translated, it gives CSVRPVLRTEAFF.

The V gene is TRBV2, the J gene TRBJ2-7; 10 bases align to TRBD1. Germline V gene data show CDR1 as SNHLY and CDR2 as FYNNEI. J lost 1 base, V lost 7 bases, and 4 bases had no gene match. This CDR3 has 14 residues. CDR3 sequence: CASIGTGDSYEQYF. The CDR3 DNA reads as TGTGCCAGCATAGGGACAGGGGATTCCTACGAGCAGTACTTC.

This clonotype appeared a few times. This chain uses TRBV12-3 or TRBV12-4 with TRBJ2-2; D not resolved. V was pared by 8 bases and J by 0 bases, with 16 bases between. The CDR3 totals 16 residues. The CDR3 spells CASSKRSLPNTGELFF. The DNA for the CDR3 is TGTGCCAGCTCCAAACGGAGCCTTCCGAACACCGGGGAGCTGTTTTTT.

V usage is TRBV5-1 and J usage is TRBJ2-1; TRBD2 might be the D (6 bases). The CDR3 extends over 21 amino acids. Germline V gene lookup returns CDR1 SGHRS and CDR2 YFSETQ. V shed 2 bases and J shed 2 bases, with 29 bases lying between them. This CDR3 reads CASSLGFGPGLTSGTYNEQFF. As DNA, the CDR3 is TGCGCCAGCAGCTTAGGTTTCGGACCGGGACTCACCTCGGGGACCTACAATGAGCAGTTCTTC.

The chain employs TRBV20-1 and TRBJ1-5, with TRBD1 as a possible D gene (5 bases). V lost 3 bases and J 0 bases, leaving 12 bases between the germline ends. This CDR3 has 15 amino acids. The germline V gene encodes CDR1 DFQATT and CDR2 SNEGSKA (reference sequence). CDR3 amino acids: CSASADTYSNQPQHF. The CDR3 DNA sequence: TGCAGTGCTAGCGCGGACACCTATAGCAATCAGCCCCAGCATTTT.

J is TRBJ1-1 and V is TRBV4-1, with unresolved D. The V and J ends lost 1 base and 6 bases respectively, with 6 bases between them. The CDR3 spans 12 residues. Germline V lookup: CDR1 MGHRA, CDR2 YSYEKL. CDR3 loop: CASSQAGAEAFF. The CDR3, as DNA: TGCGCCAGCAGCCAAGCCGGGGCTGAAGCTTTCTTT.

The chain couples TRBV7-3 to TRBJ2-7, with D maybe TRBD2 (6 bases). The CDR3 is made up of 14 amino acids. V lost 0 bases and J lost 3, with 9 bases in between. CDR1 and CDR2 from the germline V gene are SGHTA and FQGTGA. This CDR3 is CASSLTGGDYEQYF. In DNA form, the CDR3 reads TGTGCCAGCAGCTTAACGGGGGGAGACTACGAGCAGTACTTC.

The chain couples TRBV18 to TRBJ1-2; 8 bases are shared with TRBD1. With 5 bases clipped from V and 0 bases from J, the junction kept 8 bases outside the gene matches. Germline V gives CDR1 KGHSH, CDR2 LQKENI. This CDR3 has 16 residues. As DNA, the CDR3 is TGTGCCAGCTCAGGACTCGACAGGGGTCCTAACTATGGCTACACCTTC. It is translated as CASSGLDRGPNYGYTF.